Following are 29 T cell receptor beta chains from one sample sequenced in a study of T cell changes during pregnancy in multiple sclerosis. Profiled with immunoSEQ multiplex PCR; TCRdb holds only in-frame clones, not every one. In the table there are about 110,000 clones, 85% to 95% of which are singletons. The sample consisted of peripheral blood, taken after pregnancy. Receptors originate from a female donor with multiple sclerosis, enrolled in a pregnancy study.

V gene TRBV7-9 combines with J gene TRBJ2-2, with D unresolved. Germline CDR1 is SEHNR and CDR2 is FQNEAQ (reference sequence). The V end lost 4 bases, the J end lost 1 base, and 7 bases lay between the germline ends. This CDR3 region has 14 residues. The CDR3 sequence: CASSSRQNTGELFF. Written as DNA, the CDR3 is TGTGCCAGCAGCTCCCGACAGAACACCGGGGAGCTGTTTTTT.

This chain connects TRBV29-1 to TRBJ2-7; 7 nucleotides line up with TRBD2. Germline V CDR1 and CDR2: SQVTM, ANQGSEA. The CDR3 is 14 residues long. J was trimmed by 5 bases and V by 7 bases; bases with no gene match: 14. The CDR3 reads CSALRAGMNDEQYF. The CDR3 bases are TGCAGCGCCCTCCGAGCGGGAATGAACGACGAGCAGTACTTC.

V is TRBV5-6 and J is TRBJ2-1, with 9 bases matching TRBD1. This CDR3 spans 17 amino acids. The germline gives CDR1 SGHDT, CDR2 YYEEEE. V gave up 0 bases and J gave up 7 bases; unmatched junction bases: 11. The CDR3 nucleotides read TGTGCCAGCAGCTTGGGATTAGTGGACAGGGGACCTAATGAGCAGTTCTTC. It is translated as CASSLGLVDRGPNEQFF.

The gene calls are TRBV29-1 and TRBJ2-2, with a tentative D call TRBD2 (6 bases). CDR1 is SQVTM, CDR2 ANQGSEA, per germline. Trimming took 4 bases from V and 6 from J, leaving 12 bases between them. CDR3 length: 13 amino acids. CDR3 in DNA: TGCAGCGTTGTAGGAGGGCCCCCCGGGGAGCTGTTTTTT. It translates to CSVVGGPPGELFF.

The chain couples TRBV7-9 to TRBJ2-7; TRBD1 matches at 11 bases. Germline V gene sequence: CDR1 SEHNR, CDR2 FQNEAQ (reference sequence). The CDR3 contains 14 residues. Unmatched junction bases numbered 3, after V lost 5 bases and J lost 3 bases. This CDR3 reads CASSIGTGGYEQYF. The CDR3 DNA follows: TGTGCCAGCAGCATCGGGACAGGGGGCTACGAGCAGTACTTC.

J is TRBJ2-7 and V is TRBV7-6; 7 nucleotides line up with TRBD1. V shed 1 base, J shed 2 bases, and the junction held 17 bases outside the gene matches. Germline V CDR1 and CDR2: SGHVS, FNYEAQ. The CDR3 is 19 amino acids. The CDR3 DNA is TGTGCCAGCAGCTTAGATCCCACAGGGGACATCCCCAGGGCCTACGAGCAGTACTTC. Its translation is CASSLDPTGDIPRAYEQYF.

This sequence joins TRBV5-1 and TRBJ2-2, with TRBD1 matching over 7 bases. J lost 7 bases, V lost 3 bases, and 6 bases had no gene match. Germline CDR1 is SGHRS and CDR2 is YFSETQ. The CDR3 runs 14 residues. CDR3 bases: TGCGCCAGCAGCTACTATCAGGGGGTCGGGGAGCTGTTTTTT. Residues: CASSYYQGVGELFF.

The V gene is TRBV4-2, the J gene TRBJ1-2; TRBD1 is a possible D gene (6 bases). There are 14 residues in the CDR3. The germline V and J ends were trimmed by 0 bases and 3 bases, with 8 bases remaining between them. Germline lookup yields CDR1 LGHNA and CDR2 YNFKEQ. The CDR3 here is CASSQDKGDYGYTF. In DNA, the CDR3 is TGTGCCAGCAGCCAAGATAAGGGGGACTATGGCTACACCTTC.

The genes are TRBV19 and TRBJ1-2; maybe TRBD1 (5 bases). The CDR3 contains 13 residues. Germline CDR1 reads LNHDA; CDR2 reads SQIVND (reference sequence). Trimming removed 5 bases at V and 8 bases at J, with 15 bases between. CDR3 DNA: TGTGCCAGTAGTCCGGCGGGACCGGGCGGCTACACCTTC. This sequence encodes CASSPAGPGGYTF.

The chain couples TRBV27 to TRBJ2-2; a possible D gene is TRBD1 (7 bases). Germline V gene lookup returns CDR1 MNHEY and CDR2 SMNVEV (reference sequence). V shed 7 bases and J shed 1 base, with 13 bases lying between them. The CDR3 sequence is 15 residues long. In DNA form, the CDR3 reads TGTGCCAGCAAACCAGGGGGGATGAACACCGGGGAGCTGTTTTTT. It encodes CASKPGGMNTGELFF.

The chain carries TRBV6-5 and TRBJ1-1; D call uncertain. Germline assignment: CDR1 MNHEY and CDR2 SVGAGI. The CDR3 loop spans 16 amino acids. Trimming shortened V by 2 bases and J by 1 base, and 14 bases separated the two germline ends. The CDR3 nucleotides read TGTGCCAGCAGTTACACCCTGGGCGCGGGGAACACTGAAGCTTTCTTT. Its translation is CASSYTLGAGNTEAFF.

In this sample, this clone turned up a few times. The chain employs TRBV7-6 and TRBJ1-1, with D unclear. This CDR3 contains 13 residues. Germline lookup yields CDR1 SGHVS and CDR2 FNYEAQ. Trimming stripped 3 bases from V and 1 base from J, with 6 bases between. In nucleotides, the CDR3 is TGTGCCAGCAGCTTGACAAGGAACACTGAAGCTTTCTTT. As protein: CASSLTRNTEAFF. Full variable domain (missing parts from reference TRBV7-6 and TRBJ1-1): GAGVSQSPRYKVTKRGQDVALRCDPISGHVSLYWYRQALGQGPEFLTYFNYEAQQDKSGLPNDRFSAERPEGSISTLTIQRTEQRDSAMYRCASSLTRNTEAFFGQGTRLTVV.

V and J are TRBV7-7 and TRBJ2-2, with TRBD2 matching over 7 bases. The ends lost 5 bases at V and 5 bases at J; junction bases unmatched: 5. Looked up from germline, CDR1 is SSHAT and CDR2 is FNYEAQ (reference sequence). This CDR3 contains 14 residues. CDR3 in amino acids: CASSAGTTTGELFF. The CDR3 DNA reads as TGTGCCAGCAGCGCCGGGACTACAACCGGGGAGCTGTTTTTT.

The V and J genes are TRBV4-2 and TRBJ2-5, with 8 bases identical to TRBD2. J lost 1 base, V lost 0 bases, and 4 bases had no gene match. The germline V gene encodes CDR1 LGHNA and CDR2 YNFKEQ. This CDR3 region has 16 residues. The DNA for the CDR3 is TGTGCCAGCAGCCAAGACTCGCGGGGGGCCCAAGAGACCCAGTACTTC. Its protein product is CASSQDSRGAQETQYF.

The rearrangement uses TRBV10-3 and TRBJ1-2; the D gene is possibly TRBD1 (5 bases). The CDR3 spans 16 residues. Germline CDR1 and CDR2: ENHRY and SYGVKD. Deletions cut 3 bases from V and 0 bases from J, with 14 bases between. For the CDR3, the DNA is TGTGCCATCAGTGACGCAGGGCGCGTGGCTAACTATGGCTACACCTTC. Its protein product is CAISDAGRVANYGYTF.

The chain employs TRBV7-8 and TRBJ1-2, with D perhaps TRBD1 (6 bases). The CDR3 runs to 14 residues. Germline-derived CDR1 and CDR2 are SGHVS and FQNEAQ. V was trimmed by 5 bases and J by 5 bases, leaving 15 bases between them. The CDR3 coding sequence is TGTGCCAGCAGCAAGTCCGACAGGATGTATGGCTACACCTTC. This translates into CASSKSDRMYGYTF.

The V gene is TRBV5-1, the J gene TRBJ2-7, with TRBD1 matching over 10 bases. CDR1 and CDR2 from the germline V gene are SGHRS and YFSETQ. With 4 bases clipped from V and 1 base from J, the junction kept 5 bases outside the gene matches. CDR3 length: 15 amino acids. The CDR3 DNA reads TGCGCCAGCAGCCTGGGACAGGGGCTTTCCTACGAGCAGTACTTC. Translating gives CASSLGQGLSYEQYF.

V usage is TRBV19 and J usage is TRBJ1-4; D not resolved. Germline CDR1 and CDR2: LNHDA and SQIVND (reference sequence). The CDR3 runs 13 residues. Trimming removed 5 bases from V and 6 bases from J, with 10 bases in between. For the CDR3, the DNA is TGTGCCAGTAGTTCACTTTCGGATGAAAAACTGTTTTTT. Translated: CASSSLSDEKLFF.

The CDR3 sequence: CASRLAGENTGELFF. In nucleotides, the CDR3 is TGTGCCAGCAGACTAGCGGGGGAGAACACCGGGGAGCTGTTTTTT. The chain joins TRBV2 to TRBJ2-2; 11 nucleotides match TRBD2. Trimming took 6 bases from V and 1 from J; bases not matched to a gene: 1. Germline lookup yields CDR1 SNHLY and CDR2 FYNNEI. The CDR3 is 15 residues long.

The rearrangement links TRBV6-5 to TRBJ1-1; D is uncertain. The germline V gene has CDR1 MNHEY and CDR2 SVGAGI. Deletions cut 6 bases from V and 1 base from J, with 6 bases between. The CDR3 runs to 12 residues. In DNA, the CDR3 is TGTGCCAGCAGCCGGGGGAACACTGAAGCTTTCTTT. It is translated as CASSRGNTEAFF.

The chain joins TRBV2 to TRBJ2-7; 10 nucleotides line up with TRBD1. This CDR3 has 13 residues. Germline trimming cut 6 bases from V and 6 bases from J; bases unmatched to any gene: 5. Germline CDR1 and CDR2: SNHLY and FYNNEI. CDR3 amino acids: CASSTTGGLEQYF. The CDR3 region has the DNA TGTGCCAGCAGCACGACAGGGGGCCTCGAGCAGTACTTC.

CDR3 sequence reads: CASAREGSSGNTIYF. The CDR3 nucleotides read TGCGCCAGCGCCCGGGAGGGAAGCTCTGGAAACACCATATATTTT. This chain joins TRBV5-1 and TRBJ1-3; D remains unclear. The CDR3 is 15 residues long. V was cut by 7 bases and J by 0 bases, with 14 bases left in between. Germline V gene lookup returns CDR1 SGHRS and CDR2 YFSETQ.

J is TRBJ1-6 and V is TRBV7-9; a possible D gene is TRBD1 (5 bases). With 6 bases removed from V and 7 bases from J, the gap between germline ends came to 10 bases. CDR1 SEHNR and CDR2 FQNEAQ come from the germline V gene (reference sequence). The CDR3 loop spans 13 amino acids. CDR3 nucleotide sequence: TGTGCCAGCAGTCCCCAGGGAAATTCACCCCTCCACTTT. Translating it yields CASSPQGNSPLHF.

V usage is TRBV4-1 and J usage is TRBJ2-3; 9 positions agree with TRBD2. The CDR3 runs 18 residues. V was clipped by 4 bases and J by 5 bases; unmatched bases: 16. CDR1 and CDR2 (germline): MGHRA, YSYEKL. CDR3 in DNA: TGCGCCAGCAGCCCTTGGGGGGGCGCGGGAGGGCCTTTAGATACGCAGTATTTT. It yields the protein CASSPWGGAGGPLDTQYF.

This clone was detected only once. The chain couples TRBV6-4 to TRBJ2-1, with 16 positions matching TRBD2. Per the germline V gene, CDR1 is MRHNA and CDR2 is SNTAGT. The CDR3 contains 13 residues. J gave up 13 bases and V 8 bases, and 5 bases lay outside the gene matches. In DNA, the CDR3 is TGTGCCAGCTCCGGGACTAGCGGGAGGGTTCAGTTCTTC. It is translated as CASSGTSGRVQFF.

The rearrangement links TRBV29-1 to TRBJ2-3, with unresolved D. The CDR3 consists of 15 residues. V shed 6 bases and J shed 0 bases, with 16 bases lying between them. Germline CDR1 and CDR2: SQVTM and ANQGSEA. CDR3 sequence reads: CSVPPRFKSTDTQYF. CDR3 DNA sequence: TGCAGCGTCCCACCCAGGTTCAAGAGCACAGATACGCAGTATTTT.

The J gene is TRBJ1-2, the V gene TRBV25-1; no clear D gene. CDR3 size: 15 residues. Trimming stripped 4 bases from V and 4 bases from J, with 16 bases between. Germline loops: CDR1 MGHDK, CDR2 SYGVNS. CDR3 sequence: CASSGPLRVGYGYTF. The DNA of the CDR3 is TGTGCCAGCAGTGGCCCGCTCCGGGTCGGCTATGGCTACACCTTC.

This clone showed up just once. The V and J genes are TRBV7-3 and TRBJ2-3, with a tentative D call TRBD2 (6 bases). V lost 6 bases to trimming and J lost 1 base, with 14 bases between them. Germline V gene data show CDR1 as SGHTA and CDR2 as FQGTGA. CDR3 length: 15 residues. The CDR3: CASSPSDPRTDTQYF. CDR3 DNA: TGTGCCAGCAGTCCTAGCGACCCTCGCACAGATACGCAGTATTTT.

V is TRBV29-1 and J is TRBJ1-1; no reliable D call. Trimming stripped 1 base from V and 5 bases from J, with 14 bases between. The CDR3 runs 14 residues. Germline V CDR1 and CDR2: SQVTM, ANQGSEA. The CDR3 DNA is TGCAGCGTTGAAGTTCAGGCAGGTGCAACTGAAGCTTTCTTT. It is translated as CSVEVQAGATEAFF.